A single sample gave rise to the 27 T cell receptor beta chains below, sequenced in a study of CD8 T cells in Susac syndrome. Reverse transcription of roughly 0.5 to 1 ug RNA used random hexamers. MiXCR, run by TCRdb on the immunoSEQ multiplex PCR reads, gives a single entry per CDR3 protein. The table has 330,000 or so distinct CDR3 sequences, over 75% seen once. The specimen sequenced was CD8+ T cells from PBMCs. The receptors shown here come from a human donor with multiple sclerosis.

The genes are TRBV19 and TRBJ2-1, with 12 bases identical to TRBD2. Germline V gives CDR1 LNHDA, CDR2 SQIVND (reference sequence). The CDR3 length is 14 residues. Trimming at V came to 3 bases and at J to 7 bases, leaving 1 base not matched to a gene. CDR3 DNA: TGTGCCAGTAGTATCACTAGCGGGGGGAATGAGCAGTTCTTC. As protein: CASSITSGGNEQFF.

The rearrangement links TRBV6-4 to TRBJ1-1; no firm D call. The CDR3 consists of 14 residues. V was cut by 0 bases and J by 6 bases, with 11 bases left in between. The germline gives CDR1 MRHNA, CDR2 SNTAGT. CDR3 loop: CASSDSADSAEAFF. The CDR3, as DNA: TGTGCCAGCAGTGACTCCGCGGATAGCGCTGAAGCTTTCTTT.

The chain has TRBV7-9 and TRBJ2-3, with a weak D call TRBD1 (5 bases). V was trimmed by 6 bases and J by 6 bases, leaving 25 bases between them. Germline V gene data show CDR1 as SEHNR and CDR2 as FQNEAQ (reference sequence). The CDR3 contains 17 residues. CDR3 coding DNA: TGTGCCAGCAGTCCCCGGTTGGGGCCCGCGCCGACGGATACGCAGTATTTT. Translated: CASSPRLGPAPTDTQYF.

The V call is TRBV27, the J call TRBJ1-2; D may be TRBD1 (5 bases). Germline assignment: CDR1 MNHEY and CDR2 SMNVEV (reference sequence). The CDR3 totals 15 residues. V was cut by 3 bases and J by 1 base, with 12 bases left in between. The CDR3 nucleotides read TGTGCCAGCAGTTTTAGGTCAGGGAGTAACTATGGCTACACCTTC. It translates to CASSFRSGSNYGYTF.

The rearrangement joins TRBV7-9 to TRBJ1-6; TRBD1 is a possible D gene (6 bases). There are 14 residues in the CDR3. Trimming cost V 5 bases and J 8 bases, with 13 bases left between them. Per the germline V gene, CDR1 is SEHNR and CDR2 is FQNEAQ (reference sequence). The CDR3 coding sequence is TGTGCCAGCAGCCCCGTGCGGGGGCATTCACCCCTCCACTTT. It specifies CASSPVRGHSPLHF.

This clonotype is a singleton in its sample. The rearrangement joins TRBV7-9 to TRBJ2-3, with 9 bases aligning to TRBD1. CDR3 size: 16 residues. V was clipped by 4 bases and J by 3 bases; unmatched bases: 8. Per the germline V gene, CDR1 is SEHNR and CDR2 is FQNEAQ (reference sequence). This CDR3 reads CASSSLTGGQTDTQYF. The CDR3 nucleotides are TGTGCCAGCAGCTCGCTCACAGGGGGCCAGACAGATACGCAGTATTTT.

CDR3 residues: CASSYSPSPLKGEQETQYF. CDR3 bases: TGTGCCAGCAGTTATTCCCCCTCCCCGCTTAAGGGGGAACAAGAGACCCAGTACTTC. The gene calls are TRBV28 and TRBJ2-5; tentative D call: TRBD1 (6 bases). V was pared by 4 bases and J by 2 bases, with 26 bases between. Germline V gives CDR1 MDHEN, CDR2 SYDVKM. The CDR3 has 19 residues.

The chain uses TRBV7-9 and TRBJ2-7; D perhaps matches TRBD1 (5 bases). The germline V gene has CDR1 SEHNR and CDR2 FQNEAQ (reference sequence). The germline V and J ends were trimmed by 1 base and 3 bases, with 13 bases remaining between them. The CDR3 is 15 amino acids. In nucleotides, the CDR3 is TGTGCCAGCAGCTTAGAGGCGCTAGGGGACTACGAGCAGTACTTC. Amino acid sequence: CASSLEALGDYEQYF.

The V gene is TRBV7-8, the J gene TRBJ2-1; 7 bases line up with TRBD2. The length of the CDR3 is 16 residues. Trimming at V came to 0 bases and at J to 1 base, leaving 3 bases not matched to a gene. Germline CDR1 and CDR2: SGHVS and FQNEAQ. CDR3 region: CASSLAPGGSYNEQFF. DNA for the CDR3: TGTGCCAGCAGCTTAGCTCCGGGGGGTTCCTACAATGAGCAGTTCTTC.

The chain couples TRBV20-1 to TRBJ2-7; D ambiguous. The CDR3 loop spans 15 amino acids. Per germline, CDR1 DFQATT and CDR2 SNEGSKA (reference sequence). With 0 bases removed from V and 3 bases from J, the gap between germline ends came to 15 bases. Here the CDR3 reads CSARDVERMHYEQYF. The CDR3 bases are TGCAGTGCTAGAGATGTGGAGAGGATGCACTACGAGCAGTACTTC.

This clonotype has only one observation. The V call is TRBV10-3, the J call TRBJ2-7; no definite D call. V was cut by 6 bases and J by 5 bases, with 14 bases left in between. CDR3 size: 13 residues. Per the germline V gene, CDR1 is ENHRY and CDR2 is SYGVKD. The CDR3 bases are TGTGCCATCAGGGACCCCAGCTACCACGAGCAGTACTTC. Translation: CAIRDPSYHEQYF.

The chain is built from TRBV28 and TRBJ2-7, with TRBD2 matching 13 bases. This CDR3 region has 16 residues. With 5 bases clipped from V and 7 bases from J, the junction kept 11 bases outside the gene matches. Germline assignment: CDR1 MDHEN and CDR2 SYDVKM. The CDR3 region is CASSTLGGLAGREQYF. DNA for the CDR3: TGTGCCAGCAGTACCTTGGGGGGACTAGCGGGACGGGAGCAGTACTTC.

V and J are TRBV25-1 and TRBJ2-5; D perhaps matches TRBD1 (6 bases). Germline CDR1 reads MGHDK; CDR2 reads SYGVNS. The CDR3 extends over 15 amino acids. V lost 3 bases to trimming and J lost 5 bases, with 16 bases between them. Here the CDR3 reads CASSDAQGREETQYF. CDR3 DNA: TGTGCCAGCAGTGATGCACAGGGTAGAGAGGAGACCCAGTACTTC.

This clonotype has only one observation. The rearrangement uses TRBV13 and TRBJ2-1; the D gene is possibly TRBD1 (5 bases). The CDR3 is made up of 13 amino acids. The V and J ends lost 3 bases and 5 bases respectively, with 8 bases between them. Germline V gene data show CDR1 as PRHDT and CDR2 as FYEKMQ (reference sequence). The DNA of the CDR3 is TGTGCCAGCAGCTTGGCGACAGACAATGAGCAGTTCTTC. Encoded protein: CASSLATDNEQFF.

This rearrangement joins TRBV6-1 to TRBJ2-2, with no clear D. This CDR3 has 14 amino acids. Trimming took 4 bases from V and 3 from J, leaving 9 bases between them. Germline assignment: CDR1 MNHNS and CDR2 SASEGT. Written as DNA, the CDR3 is TGTGCCAGCAGTGCCCAACAAGACACCGGGGAGCTGTTTTTT. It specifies CASSAQQDTGELFF.

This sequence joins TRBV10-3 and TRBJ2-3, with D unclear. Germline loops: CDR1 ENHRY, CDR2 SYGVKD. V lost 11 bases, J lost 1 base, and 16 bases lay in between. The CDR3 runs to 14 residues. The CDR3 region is CAAQPGAGTDTQYF. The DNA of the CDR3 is TGTGCCGCTCAACCGGGTGCGGGCACAGATACGCAGTATTTT.

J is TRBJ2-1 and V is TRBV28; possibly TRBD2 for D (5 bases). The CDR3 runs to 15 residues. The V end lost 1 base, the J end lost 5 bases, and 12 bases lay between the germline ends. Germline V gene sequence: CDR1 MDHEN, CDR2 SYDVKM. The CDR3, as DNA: TGTGCCAGCAGTTTATCCCTAGCCGTAGACAATGAGCAGTTCTTC. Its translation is CASSLSLAVDNEQFF.

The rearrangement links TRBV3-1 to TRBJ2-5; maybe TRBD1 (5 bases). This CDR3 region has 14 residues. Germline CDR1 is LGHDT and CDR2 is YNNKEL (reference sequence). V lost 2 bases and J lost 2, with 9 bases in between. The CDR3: CASSQRTSQETQYF. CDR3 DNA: TGTGCCAGCAGCCAACGGACATCGCAAGAGACCCAGTACTTC.

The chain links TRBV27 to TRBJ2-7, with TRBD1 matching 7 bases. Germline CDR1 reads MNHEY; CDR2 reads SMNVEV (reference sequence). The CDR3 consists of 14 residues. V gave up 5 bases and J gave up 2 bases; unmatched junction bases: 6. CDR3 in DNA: TGTGCCAGCAGTCAACGTGGGACAGCCTACGAGCAGTACTTC. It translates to CASSQRGTAYEQYF.

CDR3 loop: CSAPLPEIQETQYF. The CDR3 DNA is TGCAGTGCTCCCCTCCCGGAGATACAAGAGACCCAGTACTTC. The V gene is TRBV20-1, the J gene TRBJ2-5; no firm D call. Germline V gene lookup returns CDR1 DFQATT and CDR2 SNEGSKA (reference sequence). The length of the CDR3 is 14 residues. Trimming cost V 5 bases and J 2 bases, with 15 bases left between them.

CDR3 nucleotides: TGTGCCAGCAGTTCCCCTTATGGGGACAGGGGAACTACAACTGAGCAGTTCTTC. It codes for CASSSPYGDRGTTTEQFF. V usage is TRBV28 and J usage is TRBJ2-1; 10 positions match TRBD1. V shed 4 bases, J shed 9 bases, and the junction held 18 bases outside the gene matches. Germline-derived CDR1 and CDR2 are MDHEN and SYDVKM. CDR3 length: 18 amino acids.

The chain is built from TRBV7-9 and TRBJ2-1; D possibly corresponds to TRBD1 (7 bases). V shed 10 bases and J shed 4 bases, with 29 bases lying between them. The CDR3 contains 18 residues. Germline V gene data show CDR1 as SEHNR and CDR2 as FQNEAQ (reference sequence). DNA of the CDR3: TGTGCCACCAAAGGACCAAGGGGGCCTAGGGGGGAATACAATGAGCAGTTCTTC. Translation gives CATKGPRGPRGEYNEQFF.

CDR3 sequence reads: CASSGGWGIGEKLFF. In DNA, the CDR3 is TGTGCCAGCAGTGGAGGTTGGGGGATTGGTGAAAAACTGTTTTTT. The chain has TRBV25-1 and TRBJ1-4; TRBD1 might be the D (5 bases). Germline V gives CDR1 MGHDK, CDR2 SYGVNS. The length of the CDR3 is 15 residues. V dropped 4 bases and J dropped 7 bases, with 16 bases sitting between them.

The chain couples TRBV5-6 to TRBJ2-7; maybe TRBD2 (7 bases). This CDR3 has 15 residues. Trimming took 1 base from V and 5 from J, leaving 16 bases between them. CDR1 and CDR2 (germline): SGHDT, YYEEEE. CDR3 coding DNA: TGTGCCAGCAGCTTGTGGGGGGGCCGCGTGGACGAGCAGTACTTC. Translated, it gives CASSLWGGRVDEQYF.

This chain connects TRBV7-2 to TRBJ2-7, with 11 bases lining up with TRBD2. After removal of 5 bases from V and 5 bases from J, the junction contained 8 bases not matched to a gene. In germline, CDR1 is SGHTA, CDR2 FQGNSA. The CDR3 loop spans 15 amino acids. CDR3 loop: CASSPLAGGMNEQYF. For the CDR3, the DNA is TGTGCCAGCAGCCCCCTAGCGGGGGGTATGAACGAGCAGTACTTC.

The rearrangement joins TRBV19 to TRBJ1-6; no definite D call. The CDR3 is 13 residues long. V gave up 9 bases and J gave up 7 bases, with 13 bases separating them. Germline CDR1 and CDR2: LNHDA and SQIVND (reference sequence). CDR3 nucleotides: TGTGCCAGCGGGTCGGGTGGAAATTCACCCCTCCACTTT. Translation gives CASGSGGNSPLHF.

The CDR3 DNA follows: TGTGCCAGCAGTTACGGGACTACTACGGGAGAGACCCAGTACTTC. Protein product: CASSYGTTTGETQYF. The chain recombines TRBV6-5 with TRBJ2-5; TRBD2 aligns across 7 bases. This CDR3 spans 15 amino acids. V shed 2 bases and J 4 bases; nucleotides not matched to a gene: 7. The germline V gene has CDR1 MNHEY and CDR2 SVGAGI.